These 6 T cell receptor beta chains were sequenced from one sample in a study of blood T cell repertoires in COVID-19. TCRdb keeps only in-frame clones here, not all; method: immunoSEQ multiplex PCR. Of fewer than 150,000 clones detected, around 90% appear once; the ten largest clones hold about 1%. The sequenced sample consisted of peripheral blood. The source is a woman aged 45-65 years with active or convalescent COVID-19.

This clone showed up just a few times. This chain joins TRBV18 and TRBJ2-7; D is possibly TRBD1 (6 bases). The V gene lost 4 bases and the J gene lost 6 bases, with 13 bases spanning the gap. CDR1 and CDR2 from the germline V gene are KGHSH and LQKENI. CDR3 length equals 13 residues. The CDR3, as DNA: TGTGCCAGCTCACTCGGGGTACAGGGCGAGCAGTACTTC. It codes for CASSLGVQGEQYF.

For the CDR3, the DNA is TGCACCAGCAGCCAAGATTTTATAAACACCGGGGAGCTGTTTTTT. Translation gives CTSSQDFINTGELFF. The chain is built from TRBV1 and TRBJ2-2; the D call TRBD2 from the table was never checked on the DNA. TRBV1 is a pseudogene segment. The CDR3 loop spans 15 amino acids.

The chain employs TRBV1 and TRBJ2-7; the table calls TRBD2, which could not be checked here. TRBV1 is a pseudogene segment. This CDR3 spans 15 amino acids. The CDR3 loop reads CTSSRPGKNPYEQYF. The CDR3 DNA sequence: TGCACCAGCAGCCGACCGGGAAAGAATCCCTACGAGCAGTACTTC.

The chain carries TRBV11-2 and TRBJ1-5; D is unclear. The CDR3 sequence is 11 residues long. Trimming cost V 4 bases and J 9 bases, with 7 bases left between them. Germline-derived CDR1 and CDR2 are SGHAT and FQNNGV. This chain's CDR3 is CASSSGGPQHF. The CDR3 DNA sequence: TGTGCCAGCAGCTCAGGAGGGCCCCAGCATTTT.

There are many counts of this clone. The chain uses TRBV19 and TRBJ2-7; no clear D gene. CDR1 and CDR2 from the germline V gene are LNHDA and SQIVND (reference sequence). The V end lost 6 bases, the J end lost 0 bases, and 6 bases lay between the germline ends. The CDR3 runs 12 residues. CDR3 nucleotides: TGTGCCAGTAGCAGTGGCTCCTACGAGCAGTACTTC. Translating gives CASSSGSYEQYF.

The rearrangement links TRBV6-2 or TRBV6-3 to TRBJ2-1; 10 bases are shared with TRBD2. V lost 5 bases, J lost 4 bases, and 5 bases stayed unmatched. Germline CDR1 is MNHEY and CDR2 is SVGEGT. The CDR3 length is 15 residues. The chain's CDR3 is CASSGLAEKYNEQFF. The CDR3, as DNA: TGTGCCAGCAGTGGACTAGCGGAGAAGTACAATGAGCAGTTCTTC.